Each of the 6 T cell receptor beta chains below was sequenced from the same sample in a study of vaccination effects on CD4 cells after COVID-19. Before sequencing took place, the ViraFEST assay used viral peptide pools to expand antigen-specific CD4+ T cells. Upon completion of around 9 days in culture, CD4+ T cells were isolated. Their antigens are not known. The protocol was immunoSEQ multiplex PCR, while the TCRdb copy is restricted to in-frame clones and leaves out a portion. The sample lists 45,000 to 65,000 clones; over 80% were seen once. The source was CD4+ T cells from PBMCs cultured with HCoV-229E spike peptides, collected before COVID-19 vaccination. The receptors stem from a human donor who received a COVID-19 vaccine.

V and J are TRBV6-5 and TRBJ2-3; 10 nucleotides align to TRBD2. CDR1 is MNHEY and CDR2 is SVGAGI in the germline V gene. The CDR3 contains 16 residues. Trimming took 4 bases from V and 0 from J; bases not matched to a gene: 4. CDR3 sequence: CASSSPSGGSTDTQYF. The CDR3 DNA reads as TGTGCCAGCAGTTCGCCTAGCGGGGGTAGCACAGATACGCAGTATTTT.

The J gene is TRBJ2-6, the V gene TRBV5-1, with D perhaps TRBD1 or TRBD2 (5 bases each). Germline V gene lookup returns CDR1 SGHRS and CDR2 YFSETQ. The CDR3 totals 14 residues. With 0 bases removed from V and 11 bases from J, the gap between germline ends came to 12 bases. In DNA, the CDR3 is TGCGCCAGCAGCTTGGTTGGGCAGGGAGACGTCCTGACTTTC. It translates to CASSLVGQGDVLTF.

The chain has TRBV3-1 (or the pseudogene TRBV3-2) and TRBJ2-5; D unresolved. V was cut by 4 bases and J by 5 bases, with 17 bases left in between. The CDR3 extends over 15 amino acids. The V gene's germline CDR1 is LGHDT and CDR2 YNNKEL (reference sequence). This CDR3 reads CASSPSGKERETQYF. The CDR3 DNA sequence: TGTGCCAGCAGCCCCAGTGGGAAGGAGAGGGAGACCCAGTACTTC.

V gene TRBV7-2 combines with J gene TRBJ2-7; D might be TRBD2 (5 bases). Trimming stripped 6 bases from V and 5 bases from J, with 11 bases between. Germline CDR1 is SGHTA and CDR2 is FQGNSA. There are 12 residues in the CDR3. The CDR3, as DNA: TGTGCCAGCAGTCGCCTCGGGGACGAGCAGTACGTC. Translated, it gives CASSRLGDEQYV.

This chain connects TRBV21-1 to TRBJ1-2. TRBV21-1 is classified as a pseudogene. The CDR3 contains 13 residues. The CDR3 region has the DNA TGTGCCAGCAGCACCCCCGCTAACTATGGCTACACCTTC. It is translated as CASSTPANYGYTF.

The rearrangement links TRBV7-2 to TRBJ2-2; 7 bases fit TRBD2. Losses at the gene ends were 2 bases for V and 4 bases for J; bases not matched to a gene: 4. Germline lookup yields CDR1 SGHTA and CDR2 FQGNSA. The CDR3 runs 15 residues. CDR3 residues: CASSLQGGTTGELFF. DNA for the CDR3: TGTGCCAGCAGCTTACAGGGAGGGACCACCGGGGAGCTGTTTTTT.